The text below deals with one T cell receptor beta chain. As yet, its antigen is unknown. Repertoires were generated with immunoSEQ multiplex PCR, while TCRdb's copy carries only in-frame clones and drops some. Its table lists 35,000 to 45,000 clones. The data belong to a study of T cells in women clearing cervical HPV infection. About the study: Women with histologically confirmed HPV16-related CIN3 or worse, 2 with invasive cancer, served as cases. Overall study findings and caveats: CIN3+ cases had significantly higher TCR repertoire richness than controls, but evenness did not differ.

The sequencing sample was made of blood buffy coat. This receptor was taken from a woman aged 18-70 years with a cervical HPV16 infection that either progressed to CIN3+ or cleared (not recorded which).

The sequenced CDR3 bases are TGCGCCAGCAGCCCCCGGGACAACGCCGATGGC. This codes for CASSPRDNADG. The whole CDR3 protein is CASSPRDNADGYTF. V and J are TRBV5-1 and TRBJ1-2; TRBD1 is a possible D gene (6 bases). The sequenced fragment ends 3 residues before the CDR3 boundary, so the rest is inferred from the germline J gene. The CDR3 is 14 amino acids. V gave up 4 bases and J gave up 6 bases, with 16 bases separating them. The V gene's germline CDR1 is SGHRS and CDR2 YFSETQ.